Each of the 30 T cell receptor beta chains below was sequenced from the same sample in a study of T cells in Graves' hyperthyroidism and ophthalmopathy. Researchers amplified the TCR beta CDR3 regions from RNA transcripts. The HTBI set primed first-round TCR CDR3 RT-PCR. TCRdb redid the calling of the multiplex PCR reads with MiXCR, one entry per CDR3 protein. The data hold about 710,000 distinct CDR3 sequences, with 16% observed a single time. The sample consisted of blood. The receptor source for this set is a man younger than 30 with Graves' hyperthyroidism.

This chain links TRBV3-1 with TRBJ2-3; perhaps TRBD2 as D (5 bases). Germline loops: CDR1 LGHDT, CDR2 YNNKEL (reference sequence). CDR3 length equals 16 residues. The ends were cut back, 1 base at V and 5 bases at J, with 16 bases in the middle. The CDR3: CASSQAGAEAGDTQYF. In DNA, the CDR3 is TGTGCCAGCAGCCAAGCCGGAGCTGAGGCGGGAGATACGCAGTATTTT.

This clonotype was seen only a few times. This chain connects TRBV19 to TRBJ2-7; 14 bases align to TRBD2. Germline loops: CDR1 LNHDA, CDR2 SQIVND (reference sequence). V dropped 5 bases and J dropped 2; count of bases not matched to a gene: 11. The CDR3 is made up of 18 amino acids. The CDR3 loop reads CASSFRLAGGPGTYEQYF. CDR3 bases: TGTGCCAGTAGTTTTCGACTAGCGGGAGGGCCAGGGACCTACGAGCAGTACTTC.

The table lists this clonotype with a few counts. The CDR3 region is CASRTSRDRGYTF. CDR3 sequence (DNA): TGTGCCAGCAGGACGTCCCGGGACAGAGGCTACACCTTC. This chain uses TRBV28 with TRBJ1-2; 7 bases map to TRBD1. J was trimmed by 8 bases and V by 6 bases; bases with no gene match: 9. Germline lookup yields CDR1 MDHEN and CDR2 SYDVKM. The CDR3 is made up of 13 amino acids.

CDR3 nucleotide sequence: TGTGCCAGCAGCCAGGCCGGGACCCCTAATGAAAAACTGTTTTTT. Protein: CASSQAGTPNEKLFF. The chain links TRBV28 to TRBJ1-4, with D possibly being TRBD1 (5 bases). Germline CDR1 reads MDHEN; CDR2 reads SYDVKM. The CDR3 length is 15 residues. With 6 bases removed from V and 3 bases from J, the gap between germline ends came to 14 bases. The full variable domain, its missing parts supplied by reference TRBV28 and TRBJ1-4, is DVKVTQSSRYLVKRTGEKVFLECVQDMDHENMFWYRQDPGLGLRLIYFSYDVKMKEKGDIPEGYSVSREKKERFSLILESASTNQTSMYLCASSQAGTPNEKLFFGSGTQLSVL.

This rearrangement joins TRBV4-1 to TRBJ1-1; the D is unclear. The CDR3 runs to 16 residues. Trimming removed 3 bases from V and 6 bases from J, with 20 bases in between. Germline V gene sequence: CDR1 MGHRA, CDR2 YSYEKL. For the CDR3, the DNA is TGCGCCAGCAGCCACCCGCTTTATGCGGATCGTCCTGAAGCTTTCTTT. This translates into CASSHPLYADRPEAFF.

In this sample, this clonotype turned up once. A much larger clone is a single base away; this may be a read error. The gene calls are TRBV29-1 and TRBJ2-1; maybe TRBD2 (5 bases). Trimming pared 8 bases from V and 1 base from J, leaving 15 bases between. Germline V gene sequence: CDR1 SQVTM, CDR2 ANQGSEA. This CDR3 has 14 residues. The CDR3 sequence: CSLGSHASYNEQFF. For the CDR3, the DNA is TGCAGCCTTGGGAGCCACGCATCCTACAATGAGCAGTTCTTC.

A word on this clonotype: The germline gene is not matched at one end of the junction; a read error may be the cause. The chain employs TRBV27 and TRBJ2-1; possibly TRBD2 for D (5 bases). There are 16 residues in the CDR3. Germline CDR1 is MNHEY and CDR2 is SMNVEV (reference sequence). The CDR3 spells CASSLSELGSYNEQFF. CDR3 DNA: TGTGCCAGCAGTCTATCTGAACTAGGCTCCTACAATGAGCAGTTCTTC.

This clonotype was found many times. The chain links TRBV10-1 to TRBJ2-2; 11 nucleotides match TRBD1. Germline V gene sequence: CDR1 WNHNN, CDR2 SYGVQD (reference sequence). CDR3 length equals 14 residues. Unmatched junction bases numbered 3, after V lost 6 bases and J lost 6 bases. Here the CDR3 DNA reads TGCGCCAGCAGCCCGGGACAGGGGGCCGGGGAGCTGTTTTTT. This encodes CASSPGQGAGELFF.

This clonotype has a single count. The J gene is TRBJ2-3, the V gene TRBV2, with D perhaps matching TRBD2 (5 bases). Germline CDR1 and CDR2: SNHLY and FYNNEI. Trimming removed 6 bases from V and 2 bases from J, with 15 bases in between. CDR3 size: 15 residues. The CDR3 DNA sequence: TGTGCCAGCAGCAAACAGCGGAGTTACACAGATACGCAGTATTTT. Its translation: CASSKQRSYTDTQYF.

The rearrangement links TRBV10-3 to TRBJ2-3; the D call may be TRBD1 or TRBD2 (6 bases each). The germline gives CDR1 ENHRY, CDR2 SYGVKD. The V gene lost 1 base and the J gene lost 2 bases, with 13 bases spanning the gap. CDR3 size: 16 residues. CDR3 residues: CAISEFGGVNTDTQYF. The CDR3 DNA reads as TGTGCCATCAGTGAGTTCGGGGGCGTAAACACAGATACGCAGTATTTT.

This clonotype was found many times. The rearrangement joins TRBV11-3 to TRBJ2-3; D unresolved. V was cut by 5 bases and J by 9 bases, with 12 bases left in between. The CDR3 loop spans 12 amino acids. The germline CDR1 and CDR2 sequences are SGHNT and YENEEA. CDR3 residues: CASSIGINTQYF. The DNA for the CDR3 is TGTGCCAGCAGCATAGGGATTAACACGCAGTATTTT.

This clonotype was seen only a few times. The V gene is TRBV28, the J gene TRBJ2-2; D might be TRBD2 (6 bases). The CDR3 loop spans 14 amino acids. The germline V gene has CDR1 MDHEN and CDR2 SYDVKM. V was cut by 6 bases and J by 6 bases, with 14 bases left in between. CDR3 bases: TGTGCCAGCAGCCGACTCGGGGGAGCCGGGGAGCTGTTTTTT. Protein: CASSRLGGAGELFF.

This clonotype came up many times. The chain carries TRBV6-1 and TRBJ2-3, with D possibly TRBD1 on 6 matching bases. V gave up 2 bases and J gave up 0 bases, with 9 bases separating them. Germline CDR1 and CDR2: MNHNS and SASEGT. The length of the CDR3 is 15 residues. The CDR3 bases are TGTGCCAGCAGTGAACTCGGGACAAGCACAGATACGCAGTATTTT. The encoded protein is CASSELGTSTDTQYF.

The chain employs TRBV7-9 and TRBJ2-1; 16 bases are shared with TRBD2. The V gene end was trimmed by 5 bases and the J gene end by 0 bases; junction bases not matched to a gene: 7. The CDR3 is made up of 19 amino acids. The germline V gene encodes CDR1 SEHNR and CDR2 FQNEAQ (reference sequence). The CDR3 loop reads CASSPGTSGRADSYNEQFF. The CDR3 DNA reads as TGTGCCAGCAGCCCTGGGACTAGCGGGAGGGCGGACTCCTACAATGAGCAGTTCTTC.

This clonotype was seen a handful of times. V gene TRBV7-2 combines with J gene TRBJ2-1, with D possibly TRBD2 on 5 matching bases. The V and J ends lost 7 bases and 9 bases respectively, with 13 bases between them. Germline V gene lookup returns CDR1 SGHTA and CDR2 FQGNSA. The CDR3 totals 12 residues. As DNA, the CDR3 is TGTGCCAGCACCTCTTGGGCGGGTGAGCAGTTCTTC. Translating gives CASTSWAGEQFF.

The table lists this clonotype with many counts. The rearrangement links TRBV27 to TRBJ2-1, with D hard to call. CDR1 is MNHEY, CDR2 SMNVEV, per germline (reference sequence). Trimming left V 3 bases short and J 9 bases short, with 15 bases between. The CDR3 runs to 14 residues. CDR3 DNA: TGTGCCAGCAGTTTGTCTAGGGTAATCATTGAGCAGTTCTTC. Its translation is CASSLSRVIIEQFF.

This clonotype has a handful of counts. This chain links TRBV9 with TRBJ1-2; D is unresolved. CDR1 and CDR2 from the germline V gene are SGDLS and YYNGEE. The CDR3 sequence is 15 residues long. The V end lost 0 bases, the J end lost 1 base, and 10 bases lay between the germline ends. The CDR3 here is CASSVAGSGNYGYTF. The CDR3 coding sequence is TGTGCCAGCAGCGTAGCCGGGTCGGGTAACTATGGCTACACCTTC.

This clonotype came up many times. The chain joins TRBV19 to TRBJ2-7, with TRBD2 matching 8 bases. CDR1 and CDR2 (germline): LNHDA, SQIVND (reference sequence). This CDR3 has 15 residues. With 1 base clipped from V and 7 bases from J, the junction kept 9 bases outside the gene matches. The CDR3 region has the DNA TGTGCCAGTAGTATAGCGGGAGGGCCTGGGAGTGAGCAGTACTTC. Translating gives CASSIAGGPGSEQYF.

This clonotype appeared many times. The chain joins TRBV6-5 to TRBJ1-5; D remains ambiguous. V shed 3 bases and J shed 7 bases, with 16 bases lying between them. The CDR3 loop spans 15 amino acids. Germline CDR1 MNHEY, CDR2 SVGAGI. CDR3 in amino acids: CASSYSLDGEQPQHF. In nucleotides, the CDR3 is TGTGCCAGCAGTTATAGTCTTGATGGGGAACAGCCCCAGCATTTT.

This clonotype was detected ten times or more. The rearrangement links TRBV28 to TRBJ1-1; D unclear. V was pared by 5 bases and J by 4 bases, with 11 bases between. The CDR3 totals 13 residues. Germline CDR1 MDHEN, CDR2 SYDVKM. The CDR3 loop reads CASSGPESTEAFF. DNA for the CDR3: TGTGCCAGCAGTGGGCCAGAGAGCACTGAAGCTTTCTTT. The full variable domain, completed using reference TRBV28 and TRBJ1-1, is DVKVTQSSRYLVKRTGEKVFLECVQDMDHENMFWYRQDPGLGLRLIYFSYDVKMKEKGDIPEGYSVSREKKERFSLILESASTNQTSMYLCASSGPESTEAFFGQGTRLTVV.

This clonotype was recorded at least ten times. This chain uses TRBV7-9 with TRBJ2-5, with 9 bases that match TRBD2. J gave up 5 bases and V 0 bases, and 4 bases lay outside the gene matches. Germline V gene lookup returns CDR1 SEHNR and CDR2 FQNEAQ (reference sequence). The CDR3 contains 15 residues. CDR3 coding DNA: TGTGCCAGCAGCTTAGCGTACCTAGCGGGGGAGACCCAGTACTTC. Protein sequence: CASSLAYLAGETQYF.

This clonotype was observed a handful of times. This chain uses TRBV25-1 with TRBJ2-5; TRBD1 aligns across 7 bases. V gave up 8 bases and J gave up 4 bases; unmatched junction bases: 7. Germline CDR1 is MGHDK and CDR2 is SYGVNS. The CDR3 has 13 amino acids. CDR3 region: CASGTGAGETQYF. CDR3 DNA sequence: TGTGCCAGCGGAACAGGGGCAGGAGAGACCCAGTACTTC. Together with reference TRBV25-1 and TRBJ2-5, the CDR3 gives the full variable domain: EADIYQTPRYLVIGTGKKITLECSQTMGHDKMYWYQQDPGMELHLIHYSYGVNSTEKGDLSSESTVSRIRTEHFPLTLESARPSHTSQYLCASGTGAGETQYFGPGTRLLVL.

The gene calls are TRBV7-3 and TRBJ2-7; 7 nucleotides line up with TRBD1. Germline trimming cut 5 bases from V and 2 bases from J; bases unmatched to any gene: 9. Per the germline V gene, CDR1 is SGHTA and CDR2 is FQGTGA. The CDR3 extends over 15 amino acids. The CDR3 DNA is TGTGCCAGCAGCCAGGGACAGCCAGGAGCCTACGAGCAGTACTTC. This gives the protein CASSQGQPGAYEQYF.

This chain links TRBV4-1 with TRBJ2-7; no definite D call. This CDR3 comprises 14 residues. Trimming removed 0 bases at V and 6 bases at J, with 12 bases between. Germline CDR1 and CDR2: MGHRA and YSYEKL. This chain's CDR3 is CASSQDTGRVEQYF. CDR3 coding DNA: TGCGCCAGCAGCCAAGATACTGGGCGTGTCGAGCAGTACTTC.

This clonotype has more than one count but fewer than ten. The chain is built from TRBV7-9 and TRBJ1-1; tentatively, D is TRBD1 (5 bases). CDR3 length: 17 amino acids. Germline V lookup: CDR1 SEHNR, CDR2 FQNEAQ (reference sequence). V was cut by 5 bases and J by 1 base, with 20 bases left in between. CDR3 coding DNA: TGTGCCAGCAGCCCACCCCCTACGGGACGCCCGAACACTGAAGCTTTCTTT. Residues: CASSPPPTGRPNTEAFF.

The chain couples TRBV24-1 to TRBJ2-1; D not certain. The germline V gene encodes CDR1 KGHDR and CDR2 SFDVKD. The CDR3 is made up of 13 amino acids. V lost 7 bases, J lost 8 bases, and 14 bases lay in between. The CDR3 DNA reads as TGTGCCACCAGAAACCTCTTAGGAGATGAGCAGTTCTTC. Its protein product is CATRNLLGDEQFF.

This chain uses TRBV5-1 with TRBJ2-7, with D perhaps being TRBD1 or TRBD2 (6 bases each). V lost 4 bases and J lost 0, with 14 bases in between. The CDR3 is 15 residues long. Germline loops: CDR1 SGHRS, CDR2 YFSETQ. In DNA, the CDR3 is TGCGCCAGCAGCCCGGAGGGGACATACTCCTACGAGCAGTACTTC. It is translated as CASSPEGTYSYEQYF.

This clonotype was observed a handful of times. The CDR3 region has the DNA TGTGCCAGCAGTCGGGAAGCAAATAGCAATCAGCCCCAGCATTTT. This translates into CASSREANSNQPQHF. The chain uses TRBV27 and TRBJ1-5; D is unresolved. Trimming left V 5 bases short and J 0 bases short, with 11 bases between. The CDR3 loop spans 15 amino acids. CDR1 is MNHEY and CDR2 is SMNVEV in the germline V gene (reference sequence).

There are a few counts of this clonotype. The chain employs TRBV30 and TRBJ1-3, with D uncertain. The CDR3 spans 12 residues. Trimming removed 3 bases from V and 2 bases from J, with 5 bases in between. Germline V gene lookup returns CDR1 GTSNPN and CDR2 SVGIG (reference sequence). The CDR3 loop is CAWRPAGNTIYF. DNA for the CDR3: TGTGCCTGGAGACCAGCTGGAAACACCATATATTTT.

This chain links TRBV19 with TRBJ2-3, with no clear D. The V gene's germline CDR1 is LNHDA and CDR2 SQIVND (reference sequence). Trimming left V 7 bases short and J 0 bases short, with 11 bases between. CDR3 size: 14 residues. DNA of the CDR3: TGTGCCAGTACCTCAGGTCCCAGCACAGATACGCAGTATTTT. Translated, it gives CASTSGPSTDTQYF.